Described below is a single T cell receptor beta chain sequence and its context. Antigen specificity is unknown. This is likely a read error, given that the CDR3 carries no conserved phenylalanine or tryptophan at its end. RNA was extracted from bulk tissue without any cell sorting. The normal lung tissue was taken more than 3 cm from the tumor edge. The CDR3 consists of 13 residues. Germline loops: CDR1 MDHEN, CDR2 SYDVKM. These data are taken from a study of tumor and adjacent non-tumor tissue in lung cancer. On the study more broadly: Histology: under 15 adenocarcinoma, a couple of squamous cell carcinoma, 1 small cell lung cancer. Study outcomes and limitations: Normal lung showed higher cumulative top 100 clone frequency than tumor. Tumor TCR diversity, when higher, was linked to shorter survival.

The library came from three nested PCR rounds adapted from ARM-PCR protocols. Using its own MiXCR run on the multiplex PCR reads, TCRdb lists one record per CDR3 protein. The sample lists 40,000 to 60,000 distinct CDR3 sequences; 60% to 65% were seen once. The receptor was derived from a woman in her 70s with non-small cell lung cancer. The sequencing sample was made of distant non-tumor lung tissue. The rearrangement joins TRBV28 to TRBJ1-1, with a possible D match to TRBD1 (5 bases). CDR3 region: CAGSEQVNAEAFS. The DNA of the CDR3 is TGTGCAGGCAGTGAACAGGTGAACGCTGAAGCTTTCTCT.